This T cell receptor beta chain was sequenced in a study of blood T cell repertoires in COVID-19. The study drew participants aged about 18 to 89 years from roughly 25 US areas. J lost 3 bases, V lost 7 bases, and 1 base had no gene match. The CDR3 contains 14 residues. Germline values: CDR1 SGHAT, CDR2 FQNNGV. Original processing notes: Amplified reference gene primers provided the basis for estimating nucleated cell counts. This table comes from immunoSEQ multiplex PCR, and its TCRdb copy is limited to in-frame clones, with some not included. That table supplies the V and J calls and clone size; D and trimming were determined from the DNA. The data contain 120,000 to 150,000 clones, 84% of them seen just once; the ten biggest clones take up about 3.4%.

Sequenced input: PBMCs or T cells enriched from blood (not recorded which). The J gene is TRBJ2-7, the V gene TRBV11-2, with 15 bases matching TRBD2. The source of this sequence is a woman aged 50 to 60 with acute COVID-19. Written as DNA, the CDR3 is TGTGCCAGCATGGGACTAGCGGGAGGCTACGAGCAGTACTTC. Protein product: CASMGLAGGYEQYF.